This T cell receptor beta chain was sequenced during a study of molecular identifiers for immune sequencing clone quantification. Background on the study: Replicate RNA came from around 18,000 or 91,000 naive CD8 cells and was split five ways, and four parts were sequenced.

With RNA at 10%, 30% or 50%, naive CD8 libraries came from roughly 18,000 to 920,000 sorted cells. Naive CD8 T cells were FACS-sorted by CD8+CD4-CCR7+CD45RA+ markers. TCRdb re-analysed the PCR reads in MiXCR, keeping a single row per CDR3 protein. Of roughly 93,000 distinct CDR3 sequences listed, around a quarter are singletons. General study results and limits: One cell's worth of spiked Jurkat TCR RNA was reportedly detectable among 1 million or so naive cells.

V lost 3 bases and J lost 5, with 13 bases in between. Germline CDR1 and CDR2: LNHDA and SQIVND (reference sequence). This CDR3 region has 14 residues. The table lists this clonotype with many counts. Antigen: not known. This TCR came from a human donor in good health. Some libraries in this study had Jurkat cell RNA spiked in. The chain carries TRBV19 and TRBJ2-5; possibly TRBD1 for D (6 bases). The sequenced sample consisted of naive CD8+ T cells from blood, with Jurkat cell RNA spiked in. Subset indicated: FACS-sorted CD8+CD4-CCR7+CD45RA+ naive T cells. Written as DNA, the CDR3 is TGTGCCAGTAGTATGGACAGAGGCTATGAGACCCAGTACTTC. Protein sequence: CASSMDRGYETQYF.